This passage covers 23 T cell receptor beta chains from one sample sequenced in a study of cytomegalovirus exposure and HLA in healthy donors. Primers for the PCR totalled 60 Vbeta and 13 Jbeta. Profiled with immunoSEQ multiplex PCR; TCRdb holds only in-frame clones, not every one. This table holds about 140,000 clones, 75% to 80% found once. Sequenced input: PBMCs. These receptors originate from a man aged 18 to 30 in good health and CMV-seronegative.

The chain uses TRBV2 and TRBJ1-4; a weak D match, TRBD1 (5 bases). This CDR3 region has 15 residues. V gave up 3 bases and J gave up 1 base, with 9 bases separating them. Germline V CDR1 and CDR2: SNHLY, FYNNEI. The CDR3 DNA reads TGTGCCAGCAGTGATCGGGGGGGAACTAATGAAAAACTGTTTTTT. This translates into CASSDRGGTNEKLFF.

CDR3 bases: TGTGCCAGCAGCAGGGGACTAGCGACGAACAATGAGCAGTTCTTC. It specifies CASSRGLATNNEQFF. The chain uses TRBV7-3 and TRBJ2-1, with TRBD2 matching 10 bases. V was clipped by 5 bases and J by 5 bases; unmatched bases: 6. From germline, CDR1 is SGHTA and CDR2 FQGTGA. This CDR3 is 15 amino acids long.

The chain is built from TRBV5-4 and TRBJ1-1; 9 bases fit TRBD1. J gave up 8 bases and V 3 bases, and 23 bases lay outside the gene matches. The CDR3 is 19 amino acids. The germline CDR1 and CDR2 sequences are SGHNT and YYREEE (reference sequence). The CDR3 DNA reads TGTGCCAGCAGCTCGCGGTTGATGGCTGTGGGACAGGGCTCCGAAGAAGCTTTCTTT. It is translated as CASSSRLMAVGQGSEEAFF.

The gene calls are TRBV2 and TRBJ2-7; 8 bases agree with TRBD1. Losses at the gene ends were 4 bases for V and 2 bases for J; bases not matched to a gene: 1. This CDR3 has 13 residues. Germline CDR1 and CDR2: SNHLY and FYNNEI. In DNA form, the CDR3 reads TGTGCCAGCAGTGTCAGGGGGCCCTACGAGCAGTACTTC. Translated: CASSVRGPYEQYF.

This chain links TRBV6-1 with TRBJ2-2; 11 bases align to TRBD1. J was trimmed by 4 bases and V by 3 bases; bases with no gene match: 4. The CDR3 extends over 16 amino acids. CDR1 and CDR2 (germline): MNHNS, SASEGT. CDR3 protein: CASSDGQGASTGELFF. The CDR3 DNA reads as TGTGCCAGCAGTGACGGACAGGGGGCTAGCACCGGGGAGCTGTTTTTT.

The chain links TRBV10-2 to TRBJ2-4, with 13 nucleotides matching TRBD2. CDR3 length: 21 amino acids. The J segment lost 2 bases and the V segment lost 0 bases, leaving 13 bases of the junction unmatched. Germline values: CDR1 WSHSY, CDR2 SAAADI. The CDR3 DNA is TGCGCCAGCAGTGAGTCTTATTGGCGGACTAGCGGGAGCCCAACCAAAAACATTCAGTACTTC. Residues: CASSESYWRTSGSPTKNIQYF.

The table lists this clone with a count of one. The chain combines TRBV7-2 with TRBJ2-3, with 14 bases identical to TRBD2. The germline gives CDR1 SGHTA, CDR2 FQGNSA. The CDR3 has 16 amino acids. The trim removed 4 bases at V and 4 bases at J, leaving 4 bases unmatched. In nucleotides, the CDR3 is TGTGCCAGCAGCTCGGGACTAGCGGGGGCCTCAGATACGCAGTATTTT. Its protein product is CASSSGLAGASDTQYF.

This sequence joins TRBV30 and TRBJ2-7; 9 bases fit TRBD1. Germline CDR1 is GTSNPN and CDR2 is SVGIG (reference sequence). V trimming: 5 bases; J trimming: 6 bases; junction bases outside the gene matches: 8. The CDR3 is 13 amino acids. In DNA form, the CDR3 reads TGTGCCTGGGAATTGACAGGGGGAGGCGAGCAGTACTTC. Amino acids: CAWELTGGGEQYF.

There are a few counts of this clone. The CDR3 reads CASSPLPRGKNSPLHF. The CDR3 DNA follows: TGTGCCAGCAGCCCACTTCCGCGGGGGAAAAATTCACCCCTCCACTTT. The chain has TRBV11-2 and TRBJ1-6; possible D gene TRBD1, 5 bases. Trimming took off 5 bases at V and 7 bases at J, with 18 bases between the two ends. Germline CDR1 and CDR2: SGHAT and FQNNGV. This CDR3 contains 16 residues.

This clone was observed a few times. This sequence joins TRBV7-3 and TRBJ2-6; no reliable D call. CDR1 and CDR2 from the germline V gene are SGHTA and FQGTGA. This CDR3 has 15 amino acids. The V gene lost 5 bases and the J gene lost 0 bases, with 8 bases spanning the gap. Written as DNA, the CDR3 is TGTGCCAGCAGCCCTCAACTCTCTGGGGCCAACGTCCTGACTTTC. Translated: CASSPQLSGANVLTF.

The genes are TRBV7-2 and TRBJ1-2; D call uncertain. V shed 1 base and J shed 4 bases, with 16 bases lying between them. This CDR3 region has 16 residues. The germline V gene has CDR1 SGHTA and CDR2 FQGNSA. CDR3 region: CASSLVGAGISYGYTF. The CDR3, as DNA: TGTGCCAGCAGCTTAGTGGGTGCGGGAATCTCCTATGGCTACACCTTC.

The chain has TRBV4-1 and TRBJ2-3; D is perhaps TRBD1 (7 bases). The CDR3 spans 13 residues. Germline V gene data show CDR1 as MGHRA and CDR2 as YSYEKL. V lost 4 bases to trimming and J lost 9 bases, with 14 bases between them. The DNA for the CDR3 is TGCGCCAGCAGCCCAGGGGGGCAGACCACGCAGTATTTT. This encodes CASSPGGQTTQYF.

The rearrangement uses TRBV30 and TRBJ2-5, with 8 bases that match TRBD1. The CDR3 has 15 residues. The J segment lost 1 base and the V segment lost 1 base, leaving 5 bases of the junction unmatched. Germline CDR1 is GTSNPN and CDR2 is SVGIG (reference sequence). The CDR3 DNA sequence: TGTGCCTGGAGTGCCCAGACAGGGGCCCAAGAGACCCAGTACTTC. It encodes CAWSAQTGAQETQYF. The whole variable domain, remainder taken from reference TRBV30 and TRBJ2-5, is SQTIHQWPATLVQPVGSPLSLECTVEGTSNPNLYWYRQAAGRGLQLLFYSVGIGQISSEVPQNLSASRPQDRQFILSSKKLLLSDSGFYLCAWSAQTGAQETQYFGPGTRLLVL.

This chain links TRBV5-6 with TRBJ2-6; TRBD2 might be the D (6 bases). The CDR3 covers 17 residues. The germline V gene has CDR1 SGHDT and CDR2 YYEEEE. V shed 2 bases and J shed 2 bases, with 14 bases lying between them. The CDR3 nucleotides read TGTGCCAGCAGCTTCGGGGGTCCCCTGCCTGGGGCCAACGTCCTGACTTTC. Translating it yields CASSFGGPLPGANVLTF.

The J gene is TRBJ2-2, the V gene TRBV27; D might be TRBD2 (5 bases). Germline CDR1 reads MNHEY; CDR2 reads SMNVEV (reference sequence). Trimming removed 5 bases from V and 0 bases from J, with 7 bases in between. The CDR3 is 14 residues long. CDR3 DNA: TGTGCCAGCAGTCCGGGGTCGAACACCGGGGAGCTGTTTTTT. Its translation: CASSPGSNTGELFF.

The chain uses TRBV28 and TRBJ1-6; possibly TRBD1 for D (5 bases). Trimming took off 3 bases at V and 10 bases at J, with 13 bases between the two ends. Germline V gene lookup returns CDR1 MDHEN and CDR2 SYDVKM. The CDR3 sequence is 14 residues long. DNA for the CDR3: TGTGCCAGCAGTTTCGTCGGGACTGGGTCACCCCTCCACTTT. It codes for CASSFVGTGSPLHF.

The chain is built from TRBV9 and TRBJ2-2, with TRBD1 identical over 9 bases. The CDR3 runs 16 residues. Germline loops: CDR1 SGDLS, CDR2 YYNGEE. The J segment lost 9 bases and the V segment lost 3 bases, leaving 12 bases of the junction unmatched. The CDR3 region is CASSASGTGSFRELFF. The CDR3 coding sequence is TGTGCCAGCAGCGCTTCCGGGACAGGGTCTTTTCGGGAGCTGTTTTTT.

The chain's CDR3 is CASSLERNGYTF. CDR3 coding DNA: TGTGCCAGCAGCTTGGAGAGGAACGGCTACACCTTC. V and J are TRBV5-8 and TRBJ1-2; no clear D gene. The V gene's germline CDR1 is SGHTS and CDR2 YDEGEE. The CDR3 has 12 residues. With 0 bases removed from V and 8 bases from J, the gap between germline ends came to 8 bases. Using reference TRBV5-8 and TRBJ1-2 for the parts outside the CDR3, the full variable domain is EAGVTQSPTHLIKTRGQQATLRCSPISGHTSVYWYQQALGLGLQFLLWYDEGEERNRGNFPPRFSGRQFPNYSSELNVNALELEDSALYLCASSLERNGYTFGSGTRLTVV.

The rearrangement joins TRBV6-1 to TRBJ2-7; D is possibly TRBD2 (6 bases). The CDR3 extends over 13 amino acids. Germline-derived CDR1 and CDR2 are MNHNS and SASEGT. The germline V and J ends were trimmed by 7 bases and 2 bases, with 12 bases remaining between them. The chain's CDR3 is CASKGTDTYEQYF. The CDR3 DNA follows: TGTGCCAGCAAGGGGACTGACACCTACGAGCAGTACTTC.

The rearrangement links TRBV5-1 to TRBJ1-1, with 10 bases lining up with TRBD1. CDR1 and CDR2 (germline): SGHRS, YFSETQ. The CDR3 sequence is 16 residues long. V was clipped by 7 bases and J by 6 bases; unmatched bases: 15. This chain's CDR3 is CASSSGDRGYIAEAFF. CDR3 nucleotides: TGCGCCAGCTCCAGCGGGGACAGGGGTTATATTGCTGAAGCTTTCTTT.

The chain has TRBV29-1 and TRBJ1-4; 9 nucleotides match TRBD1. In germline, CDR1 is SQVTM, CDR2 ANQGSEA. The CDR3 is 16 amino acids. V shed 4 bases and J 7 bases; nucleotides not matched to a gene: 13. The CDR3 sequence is CSVGEGQGEDGEKLFF. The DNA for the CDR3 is TGCAGCGTTGGGGAGGGACAGGGTGAGGACGGTGAAAAACTGTTTTTT.

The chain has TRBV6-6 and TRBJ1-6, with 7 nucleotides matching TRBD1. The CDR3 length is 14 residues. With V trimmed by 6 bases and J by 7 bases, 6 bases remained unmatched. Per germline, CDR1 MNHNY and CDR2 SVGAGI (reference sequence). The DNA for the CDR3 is TGTGCCAGCAGCCCCGGGACAGTAAATTCACCCCTCCACTTT. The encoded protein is CASSPGTVNSPLHF.

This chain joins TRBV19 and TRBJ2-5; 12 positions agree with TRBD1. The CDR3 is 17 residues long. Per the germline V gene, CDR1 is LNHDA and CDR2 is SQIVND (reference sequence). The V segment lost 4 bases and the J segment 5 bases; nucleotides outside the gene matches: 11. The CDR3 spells CASSTSPGQGAGETQYF. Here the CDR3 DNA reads TGTGCCAGTAGTACAAGCCCGGGACAGGGGGCTGGGGAGACCCAGTACTTC.